A selection of T cell receptor beta chains follows, all from one sample in a study of cytomegalovirus exposure and HLA in healthy donors. The table came from immunoSEQ multiplex PCR; TCRdb's copy has only in-frame clones and leaves some out. The repertoire consists of some 200,000 clones, with around 83% occurring once and the leading ten covering 1.4%. The sample taken for sequencing was PBMCs. The receptor source for this set is a girl under 18 in good health and CMV-seronegative. CDR3s include the opening cysteine and the closing phenylalanine or tryptophan. D genes are given only for firm matches. Some rows mark clone size as missing; the rest say once, few, many or name a class of expanded clone.

CSSSLEGAATNEKLFF TGTTCCAGCTCGCTCGAAGGAGCTGCAACTAATGAAAAACTGTTTTTT 16 TRBJ1-4 TRBV7-9 - -
CASSGPDTHKYMNTEAFF TGTGCCAGTAGTGGCCCGGACACCCACAAGTATATGAACACTGAAGCTTTCTTT 18 TRBJ1-1 TRBV19 - -
CASSSLGGRDSYGYTF TGTGCCAGCAGTAGTTTGGGGGGACGGGACTCCTATGGCTACACCTTC 16 TRBJ1-2 TRBV28 - -
CASSRLYPWTDLEQYF TGTGCCAGCAGTCGGCTATATCCTTGGACAGACCTCGAGCAGTACTTC 16 TRBJ2-7 TRBV27 - -
CASSPQRGGVTGELFF TGTGCCAGCAGCCCACAGCGGGGGGGCGTCACCGGGGAGCTGTTTTTT 16 TRBJ2-2 TRBV7-6 TRBD2 -
CASSLGTGGAGEKLFF TGTGCCAGCAGTTTAGGGACAGGGGGCGCAGGGGAAAAACTGTTTTTT 16 TRBJ1-4 TRBV5-4 TRBD1 -
CASRARDTDSETQYF TGTGCCAGTAGGGCCCGGGACACTGATTCGGAGACCCAGTACTTC 15 TRBJ2-5 TRBV19 - -
CASSLPGLQETQYF TGTGCCAGCAGCTTACCAGGGCTACAAGAGACCCAGTACTTC 14 TRBJ2-5 TRBV5-6 - few
CASSQLRGEEQYF TGCGCCAGCAGCCAATTACGTGGAGAAGAGCAGTACTTC 13 TRBJ2-7 TRBV4-1 - -
CASSLGQGLSGTQYF TGTGCCAGCAGCTTAGGACAGGGCCTCTCGGGTACGCAGTATTTT 15 TRBJ2-3 TRBV7-9 TRBD1 -
CASVRQGGQPQHF TGTGCCAGCGTTCGACAGGGGGGTCAGCCCCAGCATTTT 13 TRBJ1-5 TRBV6-1 TRBD1 -
CASSLRGITEAFF TGTGCCAGCAGTTTAAGGGGAATCACTGAAGCTTTCTTT 13 TRBJ1-1 TRBV28 - -
CAWSERVGGYTF TGTGCCTGGAGTGAACGTGTCGGTGGCTACACCTTC 12 TRBJ1-2 TRBV30 - -
CASSRTGLLYHGYTF TGTGCCAGCAGTCGGACAGGGCTACTATATCATGGCTACACCTTC 15 TRBJ1-2 TRBV28 TRBD1 -
CASSLGGGGRTTDTQYF TGCGCCAGCAGCTTGGGAGGCGGCGGGAGGACGACAGATACGCAGTATTTT 17 TRBJ2-3 TRBV5-1 TRBD2 -
CASSPRTGDEKLFF TGTGCCAGCAGCCCGAGGACAGGGGACGAAAAACTGTTTTTT 14 TRBJ1-4 TRBV4-2 TRBD1 few
CASSLVPHDSYVAGNTIYF TGTGCCAGCAGCTTAGTCCCCCATGACAGTTACGTGGCTGGAAACACCATATATTTT 19 TRBJ1-3 TRBV7-2 - -
CASSSHPGQGLVGYTF TGTGCCAGCAGTTCTCACCCGGGACAGGGGCTGGTTGGCTACACCTTC 16 TRBJ1-2 TRBV28 TRBD1 -
CASGTRGSGNTIYF TGTGCCAGCGGGACCAGGGGCTCTGGAAACACCATATATTTT 14 TRBJ1-3 TRBV6-5 - -
CASRNSRDSPYEQYF TGTGCCAGCAGGAACTCGCGGGACAGCCCCTACGAGCAGTACTTC 15 TRBJ2-7 TRBV27 - -
CSAGRGAVLGELFF TGCAGCGCTGGGCGAGGAGCGGTGTTGGGGGAGCTGTTTTTT 14 TRBJ2-2 TRBV29-1 - -
CASSPRQGARNQPQHF TGTGCCAGCAGTCCCCGACAGGGGGCAAGGAATCAGCCCCAGCATTTT 16 TRBJ1-5 TRBV28 TRBD1 -
CASSPPAERSGANVLTF TGTGCCAGCTCACCACCGGCAGAACGCTCTGGGGCCAACGTCCTGACTTTC 17 TRBJ2-6 TRBV18 - -
CASSLMGIRDSHF TGTGCCAGCAGTCTTATGGGGATCCGGGACAGTCACTTC 13 TRBJ2-4 TRBV28 TRBD1 -
CASSISGRRDTQYF TGTGCCAGCAGCATTTCAGGACGGAGGGATACGCAGTATTTT 14 TRBJ2-3 TRBV7-9 - -
CASSQPAGQALSNTEAFF TGCGCCAGCAGCCAACCCGCAGGACAGGCTTTGTCGAACACTGAAGCTTTCTTT 18 TRBJ1-1 TRBV4-1 TRBD1 -